This T cell receptor beta chain is drawn from a study of control samples from healthy donors and cancer patients. This clone was seen a handful of times. V trimming: 7 bases; J trimming: 1 base; junction bases outside the gene matches: 6. The CDR3 has 15 amino acids. CDR1 and CDR2 from the germline V gene are SNHLY and FYNNEI. Generated by immunoSEQ multiplex PCR, the TCRdb table keeps only in-frame clones and is missing some. The sample has tens of thousands of clones, roughly nine tenths seen once. The sequence came from a man aged 55-75 years with colorectal cancer. The V gene is TRBV2, the J gene TRBJ2-3; 9 nucleotides agree with TRBD2. Sequenced material: PBMCs. The CDR3 loop reads CASTGGGAGTDTQYF. The CDR3 bases are TGTGCCAGCACTGGCGGGGGGGCGGGCACAGATACGCAGTATTTT.